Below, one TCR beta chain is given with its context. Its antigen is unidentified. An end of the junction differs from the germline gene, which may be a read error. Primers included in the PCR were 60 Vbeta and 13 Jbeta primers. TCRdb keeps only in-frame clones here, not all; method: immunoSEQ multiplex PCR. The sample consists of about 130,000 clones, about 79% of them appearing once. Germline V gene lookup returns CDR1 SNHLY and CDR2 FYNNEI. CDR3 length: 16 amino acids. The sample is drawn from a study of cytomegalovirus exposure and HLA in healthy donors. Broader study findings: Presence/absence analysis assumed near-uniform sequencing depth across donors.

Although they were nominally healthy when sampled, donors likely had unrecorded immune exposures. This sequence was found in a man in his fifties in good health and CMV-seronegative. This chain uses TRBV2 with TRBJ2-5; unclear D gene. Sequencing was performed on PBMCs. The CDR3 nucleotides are TGTGCCAGTCGATCGATCGACCACCTGATACAAGAGGCCCAGTACTTC. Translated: CASRSIDHLIQEAQYF.